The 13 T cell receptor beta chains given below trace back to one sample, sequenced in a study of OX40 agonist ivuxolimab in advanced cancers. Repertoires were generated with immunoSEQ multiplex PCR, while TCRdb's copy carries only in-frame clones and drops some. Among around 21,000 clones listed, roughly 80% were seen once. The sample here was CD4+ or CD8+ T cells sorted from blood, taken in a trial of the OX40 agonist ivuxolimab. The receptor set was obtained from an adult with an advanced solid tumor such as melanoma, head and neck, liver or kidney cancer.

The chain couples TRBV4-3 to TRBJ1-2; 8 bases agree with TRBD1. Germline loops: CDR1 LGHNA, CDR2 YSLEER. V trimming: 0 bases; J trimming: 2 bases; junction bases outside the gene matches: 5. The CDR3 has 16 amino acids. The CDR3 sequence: CASSQEVTGANYGYTF. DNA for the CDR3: TGCGCCAGCAGCCAAGAGGTGACAGGGGCGAACTATGGCTACACCTTC.

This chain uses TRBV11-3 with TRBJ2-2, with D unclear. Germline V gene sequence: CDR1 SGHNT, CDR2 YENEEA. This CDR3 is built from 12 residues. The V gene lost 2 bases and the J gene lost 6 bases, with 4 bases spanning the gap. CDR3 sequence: CASSLRPGELFF. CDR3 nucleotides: TGTGCCAGCAGCTTACGGCCCGGGGAGCTGTTTTTT.

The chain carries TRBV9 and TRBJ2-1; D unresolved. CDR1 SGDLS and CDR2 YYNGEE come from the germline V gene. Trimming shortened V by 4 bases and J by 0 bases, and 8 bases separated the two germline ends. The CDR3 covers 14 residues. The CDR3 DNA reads TGTGCCAGCAGCCTAACCAGCTCCTACAATGAGCAGTTCTTC. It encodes CASSLTSSYNEQFF.

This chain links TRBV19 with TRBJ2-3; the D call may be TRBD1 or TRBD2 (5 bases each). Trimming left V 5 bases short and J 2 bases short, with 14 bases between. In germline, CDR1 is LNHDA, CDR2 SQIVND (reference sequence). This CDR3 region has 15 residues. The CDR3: CASSGLRGITDTQYF. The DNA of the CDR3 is TGTGCCAGTAGTGGCCTCCGGGGCATCACAGATACGCAGTATTTT.

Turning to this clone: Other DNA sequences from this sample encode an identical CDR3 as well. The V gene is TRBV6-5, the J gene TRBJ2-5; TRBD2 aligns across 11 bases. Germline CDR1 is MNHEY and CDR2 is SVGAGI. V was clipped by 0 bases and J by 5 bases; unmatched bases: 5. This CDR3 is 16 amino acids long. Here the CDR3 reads CASSYSSGGAGETQYF. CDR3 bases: TGTGCCAGCAGTTACTCTAGCGGGGGGGCGGGTGAGACCCAGTACTTC.

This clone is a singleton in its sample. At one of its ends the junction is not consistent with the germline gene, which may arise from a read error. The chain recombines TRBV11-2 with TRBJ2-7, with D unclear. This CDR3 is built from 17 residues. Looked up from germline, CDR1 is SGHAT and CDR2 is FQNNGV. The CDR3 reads CASSLGLMAPKDYEQYF. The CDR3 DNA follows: TGCGCCAGCAGCCTGGGTCTCATGGCCCCAAAAGATTACGAGCAGTACTTC.

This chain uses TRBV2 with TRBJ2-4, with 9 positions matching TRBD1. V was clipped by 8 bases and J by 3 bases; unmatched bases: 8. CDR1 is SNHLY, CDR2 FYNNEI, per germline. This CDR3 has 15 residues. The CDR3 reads CASGRTGDGKNIQYF. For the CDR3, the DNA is TGTGCCAGCGGGCGGACAGGGGATGGCAAAAACATTCAGTACTTC.

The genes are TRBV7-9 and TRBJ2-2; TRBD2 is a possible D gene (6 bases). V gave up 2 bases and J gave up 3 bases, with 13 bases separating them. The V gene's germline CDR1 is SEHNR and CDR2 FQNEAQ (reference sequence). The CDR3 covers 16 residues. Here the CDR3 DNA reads TGTGCCAGCAGCTTAATGGTTCCGGGGGACACCGGGGAGCTGTTTTTT. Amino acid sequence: CASSLMVPGDTGELFF.

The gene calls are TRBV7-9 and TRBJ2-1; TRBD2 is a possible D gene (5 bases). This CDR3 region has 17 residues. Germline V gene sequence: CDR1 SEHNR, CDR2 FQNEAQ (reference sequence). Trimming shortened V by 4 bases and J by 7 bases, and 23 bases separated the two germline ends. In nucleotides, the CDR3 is TGTGCCAGCAGCTCTCGCCAAGAACTAGGGCTAGTTAATGAGCAGTTCTTC. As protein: CASSSRQELGLVNEQFF.

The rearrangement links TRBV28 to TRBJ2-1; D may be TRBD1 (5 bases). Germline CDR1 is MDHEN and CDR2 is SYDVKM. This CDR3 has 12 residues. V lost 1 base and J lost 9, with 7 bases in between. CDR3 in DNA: TGTGCCAGCAGTTTATTGGGGCCTGAGCAGTTCTTC. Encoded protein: CASSLLGPEQFF.

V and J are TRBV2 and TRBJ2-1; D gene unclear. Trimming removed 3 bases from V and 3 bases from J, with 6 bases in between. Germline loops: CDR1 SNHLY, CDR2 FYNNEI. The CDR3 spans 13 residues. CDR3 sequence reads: CASSDSFYNEQFF. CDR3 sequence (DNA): TGTGCCAGCAGTGATTCTTTCTACAATGAGCAGTTCTTC. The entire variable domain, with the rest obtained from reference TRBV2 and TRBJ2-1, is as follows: EPEVTQTPSHQVTQMGQEVILRCVPISNHLYFYWYRQILGQKVEFLVSFYNNEISEKSEIFDDQFSVERPDGSNFTLKIRSTKLEDSAMYFCASSDSFYNEQFFGPGTRLTVL.

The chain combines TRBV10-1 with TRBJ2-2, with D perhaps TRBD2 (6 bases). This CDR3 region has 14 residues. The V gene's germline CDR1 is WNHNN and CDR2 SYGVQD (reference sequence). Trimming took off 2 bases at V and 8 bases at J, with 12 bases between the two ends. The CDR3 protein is CASSERRAGGELFF. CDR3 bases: TGCGCCAGCAGTGAGAGGAGGGCAGGAGGGGAGCTGTTTTTT.

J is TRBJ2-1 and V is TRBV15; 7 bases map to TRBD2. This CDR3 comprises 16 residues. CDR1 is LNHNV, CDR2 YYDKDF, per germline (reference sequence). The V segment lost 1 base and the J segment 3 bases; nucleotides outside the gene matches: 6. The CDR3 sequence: CATSRVSGNDYNEQFF. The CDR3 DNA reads TGTGCCACCAGCAGAGTGAGCGGGAATGACTACAATGAGCAGTTCTTC.